This record looks at one T cell receptor beta chain sequence and its context. Its antigen is unknown. This sample stems from a study of cytomegalovirus exposure and HLA in healthy donors. Points from the study as a whole: A few of the chains that were CMV-associated were confirmed in vitro to be specific for CMV antigens. Cytomegalovirus-associated TCR beta chains were listed, numbering roughly 150. TCR beta sequences numbering roughly 16,000 were associated with HLA alleles at 0.05 false discovery rate in a later analysis. As immune exposure information, only CMV serostatus was available.

60 Vbeta and 13 Jbeta primers were used in PCR. Clones were read by immunoSEQ multiplex PCR, and TCRdb kept only the in-frame ones, dropping some. Seen here are some 250,000 clones, 82% observed once, and the top ten hold more than 5%. The sequence derives from a woman aged 40-49 years in good health and CMV-seropositive. The sequenced sample was PBMCs.

CDR3 loop: CAISLTSGSVGEQYF. In nucleotides, the CDR3 is TGTGCCATCAGCCTGACTAGCGGGAGTGTCGGCGAGCAGTACTTC. The rearrangement uses TRBV10-3 and TRBJ2-7; 12 positions match TRBD2. Losses at the gene ends were 6 bases for V and 6 bases for J; bases not matched to a gene: 9. The germline CDR1 and CDR2 sequences are ENHRY and SYGVKD. This CDR3 region has 15 residues.